The 16 T cell receptor beta chains listed next were all sequenced from one sample in a study of T cell repertoires in cytomegalovirus infection. TCRdb reprocessed the reads via MiXCR and lists one record per CDR3 protein. The repertoire includes some 130,000 distinct CDR3 sequences, 7% to 10% of them detected once, and around a tenth sits in the top ten. What was sequenced was PBMCs. Receptors originate from a human donor in good health (CMV status not recorded). Some clones in this sample may be carry-over from other donors' samples.

This clonotype was found many times. The V and J genes are TRBV7-9 and TRBJ2-1, with D perhaps matching TRBD2 (7 bases). There are 15 residues in the CDR3. Trimming cost V 5 bases and J 8 bases, with 19 bases left between them. Germline CDR1 SEHNR, CDR2 FQNEAQ (reference sequence). DNA of the CDR3: TGTGCCAGCAGCGTCCTCCGGGGGGCCGGGGATGAGCAGTTCTTC. Its protein is CASSVLRGAGDEQFF.

This chain links TRBV5-1 with TRBJ2-2; no reliable D call. Trimming stripped 2 bases from V and 2 bases from J, with 10 bases between. Germline CDR1 and CDR2: SGHRS and YFSETQ. The CDR3 runs 15 residues. CDR3 sequence (DNA): TGCGCCAGCAGCTTCATAGGGCGCAACACCGGGGAGCTGTTTTTT. It codes for CASSFIGRNTGELFF.

This clonotype was counted between two and nine times. This chain uses TRBV2 with TRBJ1-1; D is undetermined. The germline V and J ends were trimmed by 8 bases and 1 base, with 8 bases remaining between them. The CDR3 sequence is 12 residues long. Germline V gives CDR1 SNHLY, CDR2 FYNNEI. The CDR3 reads CASRPPNTEAFF. The CDR3 bases are TGTGCCAGCCGCCCTCCGAACACTGAAGCTTTCTTT.

This chain connects TRBV13 to TRBJ1-2; weak D call: TRBD1 (6 bases). CDR1 PRHDT and CDR2 FYEKMQ come from the germline V gene (reference sequence). With 4 bases removed from V and 8 bases from J, the gap between germline ends came to 17 bases. The CDR3 contains 14 residues. The CDR3 bases are TGTGCCAGCAGCTCACAGGGAGGAGGTGTGGGCTACACCTTC. It codes for CASSSQGGGVGYTF.

There are a few counts of this clonotype. The CDR3 sequence: CSARVSGGVPYNEQFF. In nucleotides, the CDR3 is TGCAGTGCTAGAGTGTCGGGGGGGGTTCCATACAATGAGCAGTTCTTC. The genes are TRBV20-1 and TRBJ2-1, with TRBD2 matching 8 bases. V gave up 1 base and J gave up 4 bases; unmatched junction bases: 9. The CDR3 runs 16 residues. Germline V CDR1 and CDR2: DFQATT, SNEGSKA (reference sequence).

Notes on this clonotype: This clone may be a read error of a much larger clone one base away. The chain combines TRBV20-1 with TRBJ1-2; 10 bases map to TRBD1. CDR3 size: 13 residues. Germline V gene lookup returns CDR1 DFQATT and CDR2 SNEGSKA (reference sequence). The CDR3 DNA is TGCAGTGCGGTCACCGGGACAGGGGTTGGCTACGCCTTC. It codes for CSAVTGTGVGYAF.

Many counts were recorded for this clonotype. The rearrangement uses TRBV20-1 and TRBJ2-3; 13 bases are a match to TRBD2. V was pared by 4 bases and J by 4 bases, with 8 bases of the junction left unmatched. CDR1 is DFQATT and CDR2 is SNEGSKA in the germline V gene (reference sequence). The CDR3 extends over 16 amino acids. CDR3 sequence reads: CSATRKTSGGSDTQYF. CDR3 coding DNA: TGCAGTGCTACCCGGAAGACTAGCGGGGGGTCAGATACGCAGTATTTT.

This clonotype was found many times. The V gene is TRBV19, the J gene TRBJ1-2, with D uncertain. The CDR3 is made up of 14 amino acids. The germline V and J ends were trimmed by 3 bases and 4 bases, with 12 bases remaining between them. Germline V gene sequence: CDR1 LNHDA, CDR2 SQIVND (reference sequence). For the CDR3, the DNA is TGTGCCAGTAGTATTACCTTGAACACCTATGGCTACACCTTC. It specifies CASSITLNTYGYTF.

At least ten counts were recorded for this clonotype. The CDR3, as DNA: TGTGCCAGCAGAGCTCCGGACAGGGAAGAGACCCAGTACTTC. It yields the protein CASRAPDREETQYF. The chain carries TRBV12-3 or TRBV12-4 and TRBJ2-5, with TRBD1 identical over 8 bases. This CDR3 contains 14 residues. J was trimmed by 3 bases and V by 6 bases; bases with no gene match: 6.

In this sample, this clonotype turned up many times. V gene TRBV6-5 combines with J gene TRBJ1-1; 9 bases are shared with TRBD1. The germline gives CDR1 MNHEY, CDR2 SVGAGI. V gave up 6 bases and J gave up 1 base; unmatched junction bases: 6. The CDR3 is 15 amino acids. CDR3 DNA: TGTGCCAGCAGAAAACCGGGACAGGGGAACACTGAAGCTTTCTTT. Its protein is CASRKPGQGNTEAFF.

In this sample, this clonotype turned up many times. The genes are TRBV9 and TRBJ2-1; D remains ambiguous. In germline, CDR1 is SGDLS, CDR2 YYNGEE. This CDR3 has 11 amino acids. The V and J ends lost 0 bases and 9 bases respectively, with 4 bases between them. The CDR3 sequence: CASSVAGEQFF. The CDR3 nucleotides read TGTGCCAGCAGCGTAGCGGGTGAGCAGTTCTTC.

This clonotype has just a few counts. This sequence joins TRBV2 and TRBJ1-1; D ambiguous. V was pared by 9 bases and J by 1 base, with 6 bases between. The CDR3 has 11 residues. Germline values: CDR1 SNHLY, CDR2 FYNNEI. This CDR3 reads CASTSNTEAFF. CDR3 bases: TGTGCCAGTACATCGAACACTGAAGCTTTCTTT.

This clonotype was observed at least ten times. The rearrangement uses TRBV20-1 and TRBJ2-3, with D possibly TRBD2 on 6 matching bases. The CDR3 consists of 16 residues. Germline V gene lookup returns CDR1 DFQATT and CDR2 SNEGSKA (reference sequence). V lost 2 bases, J lost 2 bases, and 17 bases lay in between. CDR3 amino acids: CSARPLRLEITDTQYF. DNA of the CDR3: TGCAGTGCTAGACCCCTTAGACTAGAAATCACAGATACGCAGTATTTT.

There are many counts of this clonotype. V and J are TRBV12-3 or TRBV12-4 and TRBJ2-7; D is ambiguous. V dropped 3 bases and J dropped 0 bases, with 9 bases sitting between them. The CDR3 runs 14 residues. CDR3 sequence: CASSLPQSSYEQYF. CDR3 bases: TGTGCCAGCAGTTTGCCGCAGAGCTCCTACGAGCAGTACTTC.

In its sample, this clonotype was seen many times. V gene TRBV6-1 combines with J gene TRBJ2-1; 9 positions match TRBD2. The J segment lost 9 bases and the V segment lost 1 base, leaving 16 bases of the junction unmatched. The germline gives CDR1 MNHNS, CDR2 SASEGT. This CDR3 is built from 18 residues. The CDR3 reads CASSEGGWGLASRSEQFF. CDR3 coding DNA: TGTGCCAGCAGTGAAGGGGGTTGGGGACTAGCATCGCGGAGTGAGCAGTTCTTC.

This clonotype was seen many times. The V and J genes are TRBV5-1 and TRBJ1-1; 12 bases are shared with TRBD1. The CDR3 runs 14 residues. After removal of 4 bases from V and 7 bases from J, the junction contained 5 bases not matched to a gene. Germline CDR1 SGHRS, CDR2 YFSETQ. The CDR3 sequence: CASSDGTGGGEAFF. CDR3 coding DNA: TGCGCCAGCAGCGACGGGACAGGGGGCGGTGAAGCTTTCTTT.